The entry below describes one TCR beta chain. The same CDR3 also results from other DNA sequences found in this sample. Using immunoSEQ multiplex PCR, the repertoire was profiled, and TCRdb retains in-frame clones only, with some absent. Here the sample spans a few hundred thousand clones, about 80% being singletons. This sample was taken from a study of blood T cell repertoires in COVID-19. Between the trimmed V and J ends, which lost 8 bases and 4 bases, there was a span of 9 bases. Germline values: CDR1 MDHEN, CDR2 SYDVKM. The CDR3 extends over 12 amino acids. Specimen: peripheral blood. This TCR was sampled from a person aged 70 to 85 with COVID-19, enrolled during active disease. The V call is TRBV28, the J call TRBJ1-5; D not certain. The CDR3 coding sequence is TGTGCCAGCCAGACGGGGAATCAGCCCCAGCATTTT. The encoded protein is CASQTGNQPQHF.